This TCR beta chain is drawn from a study of blood T cell repertoires in COVID-19. On the study more broadly: Material from acute and convalescent COVID-19 was sourced from the United States, Italy and Spain.

TCRdb's copy holds only in-frame clones and misses some; the assay was immunoSEQ multiplex PCR. The table includes 200,000 to 250,000 clones, approximately 90% detected once. This clone has just one count. The germline V gene has CDR1 LNHDA and CDR2 SQIVND (reference sequence). V trimming: 5 bases; J trimming: 4 bases; junction bases outside the gene matches: 6. This CDR3 spans 16 amino acids. The sample comprised peripheral blood. The V call is TRBV19, the J call TRBJ2-3; 13 bases line up with TRBD2. The receptor's source is a man in his fifties or sixties with COVID-19, enrolled during active disease. The DNA of the CDR3 is TGTGCCAGTAGTGCCCGACTAGCGGGAGGATCAGATACGCAGTATTTT. Encoded protein: CASSARLAGGSDTQYF.